The clone carrying this TCR beta chain was seen just once. This may be a read error: a much more frequent sequence differs by one nucleotide. These data originate in a study of identical twins. TCRdb re-called the 5' RACE reads with MiXCR, one entry per CDR3 protein. The sample has around 570,000 distinct CDR3 sequences; approximately 10% are singletons. CDR3 length equals 15 residues. Germline trimming cut 3 bases from V and 6 bases from J; bases unmatched to any gene: 5. Germline V gives CDR1 MDHEN, CDR2 SYDVKM. These data are also associated with another study on yellow fever vaccine responses in identical twins.

The V gene is TRBV28, the J gene TRBJ2-1; 10 positions agree with TRBD1. The source of this sequence is a woman in her late teens or twenties in good health. Specimen: PBMCs. In DNA, the CDR3 is TGTGCCAGCAGTTTGGCGGGGACAGGGGTCAATGAGCAGTTCTTC. Protein: CASSLAGTGVNEQFF.